This TCR beta chain was recorded in a study of blood T cell repertoires in COVID-19. V dropped 2 bases and J dropped 5 bases, with 15 bases sitting between them. The CDR3 has 15 residues. CDR1 is SGHTA, CDR2 FQGTGA, per germline. Clones were read by immunoSEQ multiplex PCR, and TCRdb kept only the in-frame ones, dropping some. Of tens of thousands of clones in the sample, about 80% were seen once. The clonotype originates from a man aged 60-69 years with acute or convalescent COVID-19. The J gene is TRBJ2-5, the V gene TRBV7-3, with D perhaps TRBD2 (5 bases). Sequencing used peripheral blood. The CDR3 loop reads CASSLLRASGETQYF. Written as DNA, the CDR3 is TGTGCCAGCAGCTTATTGCGGGCCTCTGGTGAGACCCAGTACTTC.